These 5 T cell receptor beta chains came from one sample sequenced in a study of OX40 agonist ivuxolimab in advanced cancers. Sequencing used immunoSEQ multiplex PCR; TCRdb keeps in-frame clones, though not all of them. The sample holds roughly 55,000 clones, roughly three quarters seen once. The material sequenced was CD4+ or CD8+ T cells sorted from blood, taken in a trial of the OX40 agonist ivuxolimab. The origin of the receptors is an adult with an advanced solid tumor such as melanoma, head and neck, liver or kidney cancer.

The chain couples TRBV28 to TRBJ1-1; the D is unclear. Germline lookup yields CDR1 MDHEN and CDR2 SYDVKM. This CDR3 is 13 amino acids long. V was clipped by 1 base and J by 7 bases, with 10 bases between them. Here the CDR3 DNA reads TGTGCCAGCAGTTTATCAGGCTTGGGTGAAGCTTTCTTT. This translates into CASSLSGLGEAFF.

The V and J genes are TRBV25-1 and TRBJ1-3; weak D call: TRBD1 (5 bases). Trimming shortened V by 4 bases and J by 4 bases, and 11 bases separated the two germline ends. The CDR3 runs to 14 residues. Germline V gene data show CDR1 as MGHDK and CDR2 as SYGVNS. The CDR3 loop reads CASSGSGRGNTIYF. The CDR3 DNA reads TGTGCCAGCAGTGGATCGGGGCGCGGAAACACCATATATTTT.

The chain uses TRBV7-2 and TRBJ2-1; TRBD1 agrees at 8 bases. This CDR3 comprises 16 residues. J was trimmed by 7 bases and V by 5 bases; bases with no gene match: 13. CDR1 and CDR2 (germline): SGHTA, FQGNSA. This CDR3 is CASSPPRTGTGNEQFF. CDR3 DNA sequence: TGTGCCAGCAGCCCCCCGCGGACAGGGACGGGGAATGAGCAGTTCTTC.

The V gene is TRBV7-6, the J gene TRBJ1-3; D uncertain. CDR3 length: 14 amino acids. Germline V gene lookup returns CDR1 SGHVS and CDR2 FNYEAQ. Deletions cut 2 bases from V and 0 bases from J, with 5 bases between. The CDR3 region has the DNA TGTGCCAGCAGCTTACCGAGCTCTGGAAACACCATATATTTT. It translates to CASSLPSSGNTIYF.

CDR3 DNA sequence: TGTGCCAGCAGCAGAAGACCCTCCTACAATGAGCAGTTCTTC. Protein sequence: CASSRRPSYNEQFF. The chain is built from TRBV2 and TRBJ2-1, with D hard to call. CDR3 length equals 14 residues. Germline assignment: CDR1 SNHLY and CDR2 FYNNEI. V lost 6 bases to trimming and J lost 0 bases, with 9 bases between them. Using reference TRBV2 and TRBJ2-1 for the parts outside the CDR3, the full variable domain is EPEVTQTPSHQVTQMGQEVILRCVPISNHLYFYWYRQILGQKVEFLVSFYNNEISEKSEIFDDQFSVERPDGSNFTLKIRSTKLEDSAMYFCASSRRPSYNEQFFGPGTRLTVL.